The TCR beta chain described here comes from a study of T cell changes during pregnancy in multiple sclerosis. This clone occurred once. Germline CDR1 and CDR2: SGHVS and FNYEAQ. V gave up 5 bases and J gave up 3 bases; unmatched junction bases: 7. This CDR3 has 17 residues. The assay was immunoSEQ multiplex PCR, and TCRdb's table has in-frame clones only and misses some. The data hold approximately 30,000 clones, with 70% to 90% observed a single time. The TCR was taken from a female donor with multiple sclerosis, enrolled in a pregnancy study. The chain combines TRBV7-6 with TRBJ2-1; TRBD2 agrees at 13 bases. The sample was CD8+ T cells from peripheral blood mononuclear cells, taken in the third trimester of pregnancy. The CDR3 loop is CASSPRTSGSRYNEQFF. The CDR3 DNA follows: TGTGCCAGCAGCCCTCGGACTAGCGGGAGTCGCTACAATGAGCAGTTCTTC. The full variable domain, completed using reference TRBV7-6 and TRBJ2-1, is GAGVSQSPRYKVTKRGQDVALRCDPISGHVSLYWYRQALGQGPEFLTYFNYEAQQDKSGLPNDRFSAERPEGSISTLTIQRTEQRDSAMYRCASSPRTSGSRYNEQFFGPGTRLTVL.